Included here is one TCR beta chain sequence, with context. Its antigen remains unidentified. At one end the junction does not follow the germline gene, possibly because of a read error. The data derive from a study of Graves' ophthalmopathy and Graves' hyperthyroidism. Findings and limits, study-wide: Thyroid clonotypes that were expanded above 0.001 frequency mostly also appeared in blood.

Amplified material comprised TCR beta CDR3 regions derived from RNA transcripts. HTBI primers were used in a first-round RT-PCR, which preceded a second-round multiplex PCR. A single record per CDR3 protein comes from TCRdb applying MiXCR to the multiplex PCR reads. The data contain around 670,000 distinct CDR3 sequences, 35% to 50% of them seen just once; the ten biggest clones take up 44%. Exclusion applied to patients with other autoimmune diseases, uncontrolled infections, pregnancy or lactation. Fresh peripheral blood, about 10 ml, was the PBMC source. The germline CDR1 and CDR2 sequences are MDHEN and SYDVKM. The CDR3 is made up of 17 amino acids.

The sequenced material came from peripheral blood. V and J are TRBV28 and TRBJ2-2; D is perhaps TRBD1 or TRBD2 (5 bases each). The source is an adult man with Graves' ophthalmopathy. CDR3 protein: CTSRQTTGTMNTGELFF. CDR3 DNA sequence: TGTACCAGCAGACAGACCACTGGGACGATGAACACCGGGGAGCTGTTTTTT.